Below are 3 T cell receptor beta chains sequenced from a single sample in a study of chemoradiotherapy in HPV16-positive cancers. The repertoire was sequenced with immunoSEQ multiplex PCR; TCRdb's copy has only in-frame clones and lacks some. The data show 3,000 to 3,500 clones, 80% to 90% seen once. Material: tumor tissue, obtained from a patient who underwent chemoradiotherapy. These receptors originate from a human donor with HPV-associated anogenital cancer.

The chain recombines TRBV7-2 with TRBJ2-2; a possible D gene is TRBD2 (7 bases). V was pared by 7 bases and J by 5 bases, with 14 bases between. Germline V CDR1 and CDR2: SGHTA, FQGNSA. This CDR3 has 14 amino acids. CDR3 region: CASTRGGFTGELFF. Here the CDR3 DNA reads TGTGCCAGCACCAGGGGAGGGTTTACCGGGGAGCTGTTTTTT. The full variable domain, completed using reference TRBV7-2 and TRBJ2-2, is GAGVSQSPSNKVTEKGKDVELRCDPISGHTALYWYRQSLGQGLEFLIYFQGNSAPDKSGLPSDRFSAERTGGSVSTLTIQRTQQEDSAVYLCASTRGGFTGELFFGEGSRLTVL.

This chain uses TRBV28 with TRBJ2-2; 7 positions match TRBD2. The CDR3 covers 15 residues. Germline V CDR1 and CDR2: MDHEN, SYDVKM. The V and J ends lost 4 bases and 6 bases, in that order; junction bases with no gene match: 8. In DNA, the CDR3 is TGTGCCAGCAGTTCTGCGGTGGGAGGGCCCGGGGAGCTGTTTTTT. Protein product: CASSSAVGGPGELFF.

This chain joins TRBV5-1 and TRBJ2-7; D gene unclear. The CDR3 loop spans 14 amino acids. Germline V gene sequence: CDR1 SGHRS, CDR2 YFSETQ. V was trimmed by 5 bases and J by 1 base, leaving 13 bases between them. The CDR3 is CASSRHADSYEQYF. The DNA for the CDR3 is TGCGCCAGCAGTCGACATGCGGATTCCTACGAGCAGTACTTC.